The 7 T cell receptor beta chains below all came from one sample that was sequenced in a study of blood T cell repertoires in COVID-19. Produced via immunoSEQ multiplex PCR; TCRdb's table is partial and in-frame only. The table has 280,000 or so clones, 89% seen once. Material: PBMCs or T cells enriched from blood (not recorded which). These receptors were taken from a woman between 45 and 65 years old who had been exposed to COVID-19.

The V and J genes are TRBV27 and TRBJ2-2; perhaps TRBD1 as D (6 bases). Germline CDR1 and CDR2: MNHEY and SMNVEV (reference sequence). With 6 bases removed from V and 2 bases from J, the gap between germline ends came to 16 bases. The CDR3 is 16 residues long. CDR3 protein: CASSRTAAINTGELFF. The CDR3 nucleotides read TGTGCCAGCAGCCGGACAGCGGCTATCAACACCGGGGAGCTGTTTTTT.

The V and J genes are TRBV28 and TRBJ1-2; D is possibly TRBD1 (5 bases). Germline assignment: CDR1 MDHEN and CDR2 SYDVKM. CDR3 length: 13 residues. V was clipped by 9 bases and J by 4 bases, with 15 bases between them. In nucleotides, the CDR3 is TGTGCCAGTTCCGGGACTCCAATCTATGGCTACACCTTC. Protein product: CASSGTPIYGYTF.

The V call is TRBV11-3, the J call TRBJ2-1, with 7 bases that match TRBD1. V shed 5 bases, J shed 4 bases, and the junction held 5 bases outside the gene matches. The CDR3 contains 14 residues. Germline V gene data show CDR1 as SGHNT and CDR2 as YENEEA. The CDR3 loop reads CASSRGQSYNEQFF. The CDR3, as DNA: TGTGCCAGCAGCAGGGGACAGAGTTACAATGAGCAGTTCTTC. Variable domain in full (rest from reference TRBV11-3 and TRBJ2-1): EAGVVQSPRYKIIEKKQPVAFWCNPISGHNTLYWYLQNLGQGPELLIRYENEEAVDDSQLPKDRFSAERLKGVDSTLKIQPAELGDSAVYLCASSRGQSYNEQFFGPGTRLTVL.

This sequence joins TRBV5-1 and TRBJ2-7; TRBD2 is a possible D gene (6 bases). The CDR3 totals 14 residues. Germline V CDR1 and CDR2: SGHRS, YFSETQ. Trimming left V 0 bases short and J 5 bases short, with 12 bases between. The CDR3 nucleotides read TGCGCCAGCAGCTTGGGAGCGGAGGGGAACGAGCAGTACTTC. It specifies CASSLGAEGNEQYF.

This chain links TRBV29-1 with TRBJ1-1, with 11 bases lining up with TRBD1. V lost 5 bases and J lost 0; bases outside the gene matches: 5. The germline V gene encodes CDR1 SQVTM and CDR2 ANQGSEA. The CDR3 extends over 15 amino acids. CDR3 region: CSVRTGGNMNTEAFF. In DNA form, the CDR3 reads TGCAGCGTTAGGACAGGGGGCAATATGAACACTGAAGCTTTCTTT.

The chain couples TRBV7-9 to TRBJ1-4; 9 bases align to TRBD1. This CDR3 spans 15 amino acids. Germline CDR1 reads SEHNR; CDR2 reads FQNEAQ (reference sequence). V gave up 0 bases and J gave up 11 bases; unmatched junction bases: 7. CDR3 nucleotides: TGTGCCAGCAGCTTAGCGGGCGGACAGGGGCAGAAACTGTTTTTT. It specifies CASSLAGGQGQKLFF. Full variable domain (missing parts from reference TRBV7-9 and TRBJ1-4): DTGVSQNPRHKITKRGQNVTFRCDPISEHNRLYWYRQTLGQGPEFLTYFQNEAQLEKSRLLSDRFSAERPKGSFSTLEIQRTEQGDSAMYLCASSLAGGQGQKLFFGSGTQLSVL.

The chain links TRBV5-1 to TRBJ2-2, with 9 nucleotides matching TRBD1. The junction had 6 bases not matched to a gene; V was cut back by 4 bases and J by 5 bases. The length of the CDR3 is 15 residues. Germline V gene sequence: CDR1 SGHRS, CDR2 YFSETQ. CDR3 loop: CASSLTGGQTGELFF. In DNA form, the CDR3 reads TGCGCCAGCAGCCTGACAGGGGGTCAGACCGGGGAGCTGTTTTTT.